A single sample gave rise to the 25 T cell receptor beta chains below, sequenced in a study of T cell responses to AZD1222 COVID-19 vaccine. The table came from immunoSEQ multiplex PCR; TCRdb's copy has only in-frame clones and leaves some out. The sample contains around 160,000 clones, 90% to 95% of which appear only once. The input for sequencing was peripheral blood, taken on day 0 of MenACWY control vaccination. The receptor source for this set is an adult in good health.

The gene calls are TRBV6-5 and TRBJ1-2; D gene ambiguous. There are 14 residues in the CDR3. From germline, CDR1 is MNHEY and CDR2 SVGAGI. V lost 4 bases and J lost 1, with 10 bases in between. The CDR3 DNA reads TGTGCCAGCAGTTTATACCCGTTTAACTATGGCTACACCTTC. This translates into CASSLYPFNYGYTF.

This chain uses TRBV11-1 with TRBJ2-1; TRBD1 is a possible D gene (6 bases). The V end was cut by 4 bases, the J end by 6 bases, with 16 bases between. The germline gives CDR1 SGHAT, CDR2 FQDESV (reference sequence). The CDR3 sequence is 15 residues long. CDR3 sequence: CASSSQGSVFNEQFF. In DNA, the CDR3 is TGTGCCAGCAGCTCACAGGGATCGGTGTTCAATGAGCAGTTCTTC.

The rearrangement uses TRBV28 and TRBJ2-1; 10 nucleotides align to TRBD2. The J segment lost 8 bases and the V segment lost 2 bases, leaving 21 bases of the junction unmatched. The CDR3 covers 20 residues. Germline V gene data show CDR1 as MDHEN and CDR2 as SYDVKM. This CDR3 reads CASSLAGGATSGLRRDEQFF. The CDR3 region has the DNA TGTGCCAGCAGTTTAGCAGGGGGCGCGACTAGCGGGTTAAGAAGGGATGAGCAGTTCTTC.

This chain joins TRBV14 and TRBJ1-2; a possible D gene is TRBD1 (5 bases). Germline V gene lookup returns CDR1 SGHDN and CDR2 FVKESK. Trimming left V 2 bases short and J 4 bases short, with 11 bases between. The length of the CDR3 is 14 residues. The CDR3 sequence is CASSQMGTLYGYTF. The CDR3 region has the DNA TGTGCCAGCAGCCAAATGGGGACTCTCTATGGCTACACCTTC.

As regards this clone: The same CDR3 also results from other DNA sequences found in this sample. V gene TRBV5-1 combines with J gene TRBJ2-3, with TRBD2 matching over 8 bases. The V gene's germline CDR1 is SGHRS and CDR2 YFSETQ. The CDR3 is 15 amino acids. With 2 bases clipped from V and 0 bases from J, the junction kept 2 bases outside the gene matches. The CDR3 DNA reads as TGCGCCAGCAGCTTATCTAGCGGGAGCACAGATACGCAGTATTTT. It codes for CASSLSSGSTDTQYF.

The table lists this clone with a few counts. V and J are TRBV5-6 and TRBJ1-6, with D hard to call. The germline V gene encodes CDR1 SGHDT and CDR2 YYEEEE. V gave up 2 bases and J gave up 7 bases, with 7 bases separating them. The CDR3 spans 13 residues. CDR3 coding DNA: TGTGCCAGCAGCTTAAAGGGAAATTCACCCCTCCACTTT. It specifies CASSLKGNSPLHF.

This rearrangement joins TRBV19 to TRBJ1-6; D unresolved. Trimming shortened V by 4 bases and J by 9 bases, and 10 bases separated the two germline ends. The CDR3 sequence is 13 residues long. Per the germline V gene, CDR1 is LNHDA and CDR2 is SQIVND (reference sequence). This chain's CDR3 is CASSTSWGSPLHF. DNA for the CDR3: TGTGCCAGTAGTACGTCCTGGGGTTCACCCCTCCACTTT.

The genes are TRBV7-3 and TRBJ2-5; TRBD2 aligns across 15 bases. This CDR3 contains 18 residues. V shed 4 bases, J shed 5 bases, and the junction held 11 bases outside the gene matches. The germline V gene has CDR1 SGHTA and CDR2 FQGTGA. CDR3 bases: TGTGCCAGCAGCTCCGGGACTAGCGGGGGGACCCGCCAGGAGACCCAGTACTTC. Translating gives CASSSGTSGGTRQETQYF.

V is TRBV30 and J is TRBJ2-1; D is ambiguous. The CDR3 spans 13 residues. Trimming removed 3 bases from V and 6 bases from J, with 12 bases in between. CDR1 is GTSNPN and CDR2 is SVGIG in the germline V gene (reference sequence). Here the CDR3 reads CAWRGDLPNEQFF. DNA of the CDR3: TGTGCCTGGAGAGGAGACTTGCCCAATGAGCAGTTCTTC.

This rearrangement joins TRBV19 to TRBJ2-1; 13 positions agree with TRBD2. CDR1 LNHDA and CDR2 SQIVND come from the germline V gene (reference sequence). Germline trimming cut 7 bases from V and 10 bases from J; bases unmatched to any gene: 4. The CDR3 runs to 13 residues. In nucleotides, the CDR3 is TGTGCCAGTACCCCACTAGCGGGAGGGGAGCAGTTCTTC. Translating it yields CASTPLAGGEQFF.

The chain combines TRBV10-2 with TRBJ2-7, with TRBD1 matching 9 bases. Unmatched junction bases numbered 8, after V lost 6 bases and J lost 2 bases. CDR1 is WSHSY, CDR2 SAAADI, per germline. This CDR3 region has 15 residues. The DNA of the CDR3 is TGCGCCAGCAGGTCCCGGGACAGGGTTACCTACGAGCAGTACTTC. Translated: CASRSRDRVTYEQYF.

The genes are TRBV7-9 and TRBJ2-3, with 10 bases matching TRBD2. The germline gives CDR1 SEHNR, CDR2 FQNEAQ (reference sequence). Unmatched junction bases numbered 12, after V lost 5 bases and J lost 7 bases. The CDR3 length is 16 residues. Written as DNA, the CDR3 is TGTGCCAGCAGCATACATCTAGCGGGGGCGGGTAATACGCAGTATTTT. Its protein product is CASSIHLAGAGNTQYF. The whole variable domain, filled in from reference TRBV7-9 and TRBJ2-3, reads DTGVSQNPRHKITKRGQNVTFRCDPISEHNRLYWYRQTLGQGPEFLTYFQNEAQLEKSRLLSDRFSAERPKGSFSTLEIQRTEQGDSAMYLCASSIHLAGAGNTQYFGPGTRLTVL.

This chain links TRBV25-1 with TRBJ1-1; 7 bases align to TRBD1. The CDR3 covers 14 residues. Germline V CDR1 and CDR2: MGHDK, SYGVNS. The trim removed 5 bases at V and 1 base at J, leaving 4 bases unmatched. The CDR3 protein is CASSLRDRNTEAFF. The CDR3 DNA follows: TGTGCCAGCAGTCTCCGGGACAGGAACACTGAAGCTTTCTTT.

The rearrangement links TRBV10-2 to TRBJ2-7; weak D call: TRBD1 (5 bases). The V end lost 6 bases, the J end lost 3 bases, and 18 bases lay between the germline ends. The germline V gene encodes CDR1 WSHSY and CDR2 SAAADI. CDR3 length equals 15 residues. The CDR3 spells CASRRGRDENYEQYF. In DNA form, the CDR3 reads TGCGCCAGCAGAAGGGGAAGGGATGAGAACTACGAGCAGTACTTC.

The rearrangement links TRBV10-3 to TRBJ1-5; D ambiguous. The V end lost 0 bases, the J end lost 1 base, and 10 bases lay between the germline ends. Germline CDR1 is ENHRY and CDR2 is SYGVKD. The CDR3 loop spans 16 amino acids. The CDR3 loop reads CAISESWQKSNQPQHF. For the CDR3, the DNA is TGTGCCATCAGTGAGTCGTGGCAGAAAAGCAATCAGCCCCAGCATTTT.

In its sample, this clone was seen once. The chain is built from TRBV6-5 and TRBJ2-6, with D tentatively TRBD2 (6 bases). Trimming removed 5 bases from V and 4 bases from J, with 12 bases in between. Germline assignment: CDR1 MNHEY and CDR2 SVGAGI. CDR3 length: 15 amino acids. CDR3 sequence reads: CASSPRGAGANVLTF. The CDR3, as DNA: TGTGCCAGCAGTCCCCGCGGGGCCGGGGCCAACGTCCTGACTTTC.

This chain connects TRBV4-1 to TRBJ1-4; TRBD1 matches at 7 bases. CDR1 and CDR2 from the germline V gene are MGHRA and YSYEKL. This CDR3 spans 15 amino acids. V was pared by 5 bases and J by 7 bases, with 10 bases of the junction left unmatched. The CDR3 bases are TGCGCCAGCAGCTGGGTCAGGGGGGAGGGTGAAAAACTGTTTTTT. Translated, it gives CASSWVRGEGEKLFF.

The chain carries TRBV9 and TRBJ2-5; 7 bases map to TRBD2. Per germline, CDR1 SGDLS and CDR2 YYNGEE. After removal of 0 bases from V and 5 bases from J, the junction contained 10 bases not matched to a gene. The CDR3 is 16 residues long. CDR3 nucleotides: TGTGCCAGCAGCGTAGGACTAGCTGGTGGTCTTGAGACCCAGTACTTC. Translated: CASSVGLAGGLETQYF.

The sample holds a few counts of this clone. The chain combines TRBV19 with TRBJ1-5; a weak D match, TRBD1 (5 bases). The CDR3 is 17 amino acids. Germline V gene lookup returns CDR1 LNHDA and CDR2 SQIVND (reference sequence). Trimming removed 7 bases from V and 2 bases from J, with 21 bases in between. The DNA of the CDR3 is TGTGCCAGTACCCCCGGGGGTGGCAGGGTAGGCAATCAGCCCCAGCATTTT. Translated, it gives CASTPGGGRVGNQPQHF. The entire variable domain, with the rest obtained from reference TRBV19 and TRBJ1-5, is as follows: DGGITQSPKYLFRKEGQNVTLSCEQNLNHDAMYWYRQDPGQGLRLIYYSQIVNDFQKGDIAEGYSVSREKKESFPLTVTSAQKNPTAFYLCASTPGGGRVGNQPQHFGDGTRLSIL.

The chain is built from TRBV29-1 and TRBJ2-2, with TRBD2 matching over 13 bases. The CDR3 is 16 amino acids. The trim removed 1 base at V and 7 bases at J, leaving 6 bases unmatched. Germline lookup yields CDR1 SQVTM and CDR2 ANQGSEA. This chain's CDR3 is CSVEARLAGGVGELFF. CDR3 coding DNA: TGCAGCGTTGAAGCCCGACTAGCGGGAGGTGTCGGGGAGCTGTTTTTT.

The rearrangement links TRBV27 to TRBJ1-1; 8 bases map to TRBD1. The CDR3 is 13 residues long. Germline V gene sequence: CDR1 MNHEY, CDR2 SMNVEV (reference sequence). Losses at the gene ends were 1 base for V and 5 bases for J; bases not matched to a gene: 0. DNA for the CDR3: TGTGCCAGCAGTTTATACAGGGGGACTGAAGCTTTCTTT. Translating it yields CASSLYRGTEAFF.

This chain joins TRBV19 and TRBJ1-3, with D unresolved. The CDR3 sequence is 12 residues long. V was shortened by 8 bases and J by 0 bases, with 5 bases between the two germline ends. The germline CDR1 and CDR2 sequences are LNHDA and SQIVND (reference sequence). CDR3 DNA: TGTGCCAGTCGACACTCTGGAAACACCATATATTTT. The encoded protein is CASRHSGNTIYF.

The V call is TRBV19, the J call TRBJ2-3; TRBD1 or TRBD2 may be the D gene (5 bases each). CDR3 size: 14 residues. Germline V CDR1 and CDR2: LNHDA, SQIVND (reference sequence). V gave up 6 bases and J gave up 5 bases, with 15 bases separating them. The CDR3: CASSPTWDGDTQYF. The CDR3 nucleotides are TGTGCCAGTAGCCCAACCTGGGACGGAGATACGCAGTATTTT.

V gene TRBV2 combines with J gene TRBJ2-2; TRBD2 aligns across 10 bases. V lost 3 bases to trimming and J lost 3 bases; unmatched junction nucleotides: 19. Germline CDR1 and CDR2: SNHLY and FYNNEI. This CDR3 contains 21 residues. Here the CDR3 reads CASSEELAGAFSSRDTGELFF. The CDR3 region has the DNA TGTGCCAGCAGTGAGGAGCTAGCGGGGGCCTTCTCCTCTCGCGACACCGGGGAGCTGTTTTTT.

The chain joins TRBV10-1 to TRBJ1-5; TRBD1 might be the D (5 bases). This CDR3 region has 14 residues. V was cut by 4 bases and J by 5 bases, with 12 bases left in between. Germline V gives CDR1 WNHNN, CDR2 SYGVQD (reference sequence). DNA of the CDR3: TGCGCCAGCAGTGGGGGCAGCCCGGATCAGCCCCAGCATTTT. Translation: CASSGGSPDQPQHF.